Following are 23 T cell receptor beta chains from one sample sequenced in a study of T cell repertoires and Cas9 in healthy adults. The data were produced by immunoSEQ multiplex PCR, yet TCRdb's version contains in-frame clones alone and is incomplete. The table records approximately 23,000 clones, about 90% of them present only once. Source material: CD4+ effector T cells (CD127+, CD25-, CD137-, CD154-) from PBMCs; culture status not recorded. The receptor source for this set is a human donor in good health.

CDR3 protein: CASSWTVQRTAFF. The CDR3 DNA follows: TGCGCCAGCAGCTGGACAGTTCAACGGACGGCTTTCTTT. The V and J genes are TRBV5-1 and TRBJ1-1; perhaps TRBD1 as D (6 bases). Germline loops: CDR1 SGHRS, CDR2 YFSETQ. Between the trimmed V and J ends, which lost 3 bases and 11 bases, there was a span of 17 bases. CDR3 length equals 13 residues. The variable domain in full, completed from reference TRBV5-1 and TRBJ1-1, reads KAGVTQTPRYLIKTRGQQVTLSCSPISGHRSVSWYQQTPGQGLQFLFEYFSETQRNKGNFPGRFSGRQFSNSRSEMNVSTLELGDSALYLCASSWTVQRTAFFGQGTRLTVV.

This clone was seen more than once but under ten times. The genes are TRBV28 and TRBJ1-1; 7 bases agree with TRBD1. The CDR3 is made up of 16 amino acids. The germline gives CDR1 MDHEN, CDR2 SYDVKM. The V segment lost 7 bases and the J segment 1 base; nucleotides outside the gene matches: 12. The CDR3 sequence is CASTRSGQLWNTEAFF. As DNA, the CDR3 is TGTGCCAGCACGCGCTCGGGACAGCTGTGGAACACTGAAGCTTTCTTT.

This chain joins TRBV9 and TRBJ2-3; D gene uncertain. The V and J ends lost 4 bases and 5 bases respectively, with 11 bases between them. Per germline, CDR1 SGDLS and CDR2 YYNGEE. The CDR3 runs to 13 residues. The CDR3 protein is CASSSRLIDTQYF. Here the CDR3 DNA reads TGTGCCAGCAGCTCCCGTTTGATAGATACGCAGTATTTT.

The chain carries TRBV4-1 and TRBJ1-2; D remains ambiguous. The length of the CDR3 is 18 residues. Germline CDR1 MGHRA, CDR2 YSYEKL. V lost 0 bases to trimming and J lost 5 bases, with 22 bases between them. CDR3 sequence reads: CASSQDLSLNKHQYGYTF. The CDR3 DNA is TGCGCCAGCAGCCAAGATCTTAGTCTGAATAAACACCAGTATGGCTACACCTTC.

This clone was detected once. The rearrangement joins TRBV11-2 to TRBJ2-3, with 12 nucleotides matching TRBD2. V trimming: 4 bases; J trimming: 0 bases; junction bases outside the gene matches: 5. Germline CDR1 reads SGHAT; CDR2 reads FQNNGV. The CDR3 length is 17 residues. The CDR3 DNA reads as TGTGCCAGCAGCTCACGGACTAGCGGGACTAGCACAGATACGCAGTATTTT. It is translated as CASSSRTSGTSTDTQYF. The full variable domain, completed using reference TRBV11-2 and TRBJ2-3, is EAGVAQSPRYKIIEKRQSVAFWCNPISGHATLYWYQQILGQGPKLLIQFQNNGVVDDSQLPKDRFSAERLKGVDSTLKIQPAKLEDSAVYLCASSSRTSGTSTDTQYFGPGTRLTVL.

The chain recombines TRBV9 with TRBJ1-6; D perhaps matches TRBD1 (6 bases). This CDR3 is 14 amino acids long. Trimming took 1 base from V and 8 from J, leaving 10 bases between them. Germline CDR1 and CDR2: SGDLS and YYNGEE. The CDR3: CASSVQGSDSPLHF. CDR3 DNA: TGTGCCAGCAGCGTACAGGGGAGCGATTCACCCCTCCACTTT.

As for this clone: A junction boundary mismatches the germline segment, possibly from a read error. The CDR3 here is CASSEGARIAF. CDR3 DNA: TGTGCCAGCAGTGAAGGGGCTCGGATCGCCTTC. The chain joins TRBV25-1 to TRBJ2-7, with D tentatively TRBD1 (5 bases). This CDR3 comprises 11 residues. CDR1 is MGHDK and CDR2 is SYGVNS in the germline V gene.

The chain joins TRBV10-3 to TRBJ1-5; 7 bases line up with TRBD1. The junction had 15 bases not matched to a gene; V was cut back by 1 base and J by 3 bases. The CDR3 loop spans 19 amino acids. The germline V gene has CDR1 ENHRY and CDR2 SYGVKD. The CDR3 region is CAISEFNRQGRENNQPQHF. Here the CDR3 DNA reads TGTGCCATCAGTGAGTTTAACCGACAGGGCAGAGAGAACAATCAGCCCCAGCATTTT.

This chain links TRBV5-4 with TRBJ2-3, with 7 bases that match TRBD2. The germline CDR1 and CDR2 sequences are SGHNT and YYREEE (reference sequence). The CDR3 loop spans 16 amino acids. V shed 3 bases and J 3 bases; nucleotides not matched to a gene: 10. The CDR3 sequence is CASSSGSSGGTDTQYF. The CDR3 DNA is TGTGCCAGCAGCTCTGGGTCATCGGGGGGTACAGATACGCAGTATTTT.

The genes are TRBV6-1 and TRBJ1-2; D possibly corresponds to TRBD1 (5 bases). The CDR3 spans 15 residues. V lost 6 bases to trimming and J lost 7 bases, with 21 bases between them. Germline assignment: CDR1 MNHNS and CDR2 SASEGT. Here the CDR3 reads CASSPSASARAGYTF. In DNA form, the CDR3 reads TGTGCCAGCAGCCCGTCAGCCTCCGCCAGGGCTGGCTACACCTTC.

This clone was detected a few times. This chain connects TRBV15 to TRBJ1-2, with D maybe TRBD1 (6 bases). This CDR3 spans 13 amino acids. V was cut by 3 bases and J by 4 bases, with 9 bases left in between. Looked up from germline, CDR1 is LNHNV and CDR2 is YYDKDF (reference sequence). As DNA, the CDR3 is TGTGCCACCAGCAGGGGGGGCAGCTATGGCTACACCTTC. Translating it yields CATSRGGSYGYTF.

The V gene is TRBV5-1, the J gene TRBJ1-3, with D perhaps matching TRBD1 (6 bases). V was trimmed by 0 bases and J by 7 bases, leaving 20 bases between them. Germline CDR1 reads SGHRS; CDR2 reads YFSETQ. The CDR3 contains 17 residues. CDR3 DNA sequence: TGCGCCAGCAGCTTGGTTCCTCTGACAGGTCAGGTGAACACCATATATTTT. It yields the protein CASSLVPLTGQVNTIYF.

V and J are TRBV7-2 and TRBJ2-5, with 11 bases identical to TRBD2. Germline CDR1 reads SGHTA; CDR2 reads FQGNSA. V was pared by 0 bases and J by 7 bases, with 4 bases of the junction left unmatched. The CDR3 totals 15 residues. The CDR3 reads CASSLAELAGVTQYF. DNA for the CDR3: TGTGCCAGCAGCTTAGCGGAACTAGCGGGAGTGACCCAGTACTTC.

V and J are TRBV6-5 and TRBJ1-5, with D perhaps TRBD1 (6 bases). This CDR3 region has 15 residues. Germline V gives CDR1 MNHEY, CDR2 SVGAGI. Trimming cost V 4 bases and J 2 bases, with 12 bases left between them. The CDR3: CASSSAGVGNQPQHF. DNA for the CDR3: TGTGCCAGCAGTTCAGCAGGGGTTGGCAATCAGCCCCAGCATTTT.

The chain uses TRBV4-1 and TRBJ1-6; D gene ambiguous. Germline V gene lookup returns CDR1 MGHRA and CDR2 YSYEKL. V was clipped by 5 bases and J by 6 bases, with 14 bases between them. The CDR3 sequence is 15 residues long. Here the CDR3 reads CASSGPSYSNSPLHF. DNA for the CDR3: TGCGCCAGCAGCGGTCCCAGTTACTCTAATTCACCCCTCCACTTT.

J is TRBJ1-1 and V is TRBV6-6; no reliable D call. The V and J ends lost 3 bases and 2 bases respectively, with 13 bases between them. Germline CDR1 MNHNY, CDR2 SVGAGI (reference sequence). The CDR3 sequence is 15 residues long. CDR3 amino acids: CASSYFRAANTEAFF. CDR3 DNA sequence: TGTGCCAGCAGTTATTTTCGGGCAGCCAACACTGAAGCTTTCTTT.

The chain uses TRBV27 and TRBJ1-4; possibly TRBD1 for D (5 bases). Germline assignment: CDR1 MNHEY and CDR2 SMNVEV (reference sequence). The CDR3 has 13 residues. The germline V and J ends were trimmed by 2 bases and 8 bases, with 9 bases remaining between them. The CDR3 spells CASSLEEGEKLFF. DNA of the CDR3: TGTGCCAGCAGTTTAGAAGAGGGGGAAAAACTGTTTTTT.

This chain connects TRBV28 to TRBJ2-5, with D possibly TRBD1 on 5 matching bases. The last part of the DNA fits TRBJ2-7 better; the J call may be wrong. Germline-derived CDR1 and CDR2 are MDHEN and SYDVKM. The CDR3 is 13 amino acids. The CDR3 loop is CASSPQTVYEQYF. Here the CDR3 DNA reads TGTGCCAGCAGTCCCCAGACAGTTTACGAGCAGTACTTC.

The chain combines TRBV4-2 with TRBJ1-5; 9 bases match TRBD1. Germline CDR1 LGHNA, CDR2 YNFKEQ. There are 16 residues in the CDR3. Trimming removed 1 base from V and 9 bases from J; junction bases left unmatched: 10. The CDR3 DNA sequence: TGTGCCAGCAGCCAAGCCTGGGGACAGGGCTTTAGGCCCCAGCATTTT. Translated, it gives CASSQAWGQGFRPQHF.

This sequence joins TRBV15 and TRBJ2-1, with D hard to call. CDR3 size: 13 residues. Trimming took off 5 bases at V and 5 bases at J, with 10 bases between the two ends. CDR1 and CDR2 from the germline V gene are LNHNV and YYDKDF (reference sequence). CDR3 sequence reads: CATSPAVNNEQFF. The CDR3 region has the DNA TGTGCCACCAGCCCGGCGGTGAACAATGAGCAGTTCTTC.

For the CDR3, the DNA is TGCGCCAGCAGTGATTTAAGGAACACTGAAGCTTTCTTT. This encodes CASSDLRNTEAFF. This sequence joins TRBV10-1 and TRBJ1-1; D uncertain. Germline V gene data show CDR1 as WNHNN and CDR2 as SYGVQD (reference sequence). V gave up 3 bases and J gave up 1 base, with 6 bases separating them. CDR3 size: 13 residues.

The chain employs TRBV5-4 and TRBJ1-2; D possibly corresponds to TRBD1 (5 bases). V gave up 1 base and J gave up 7 bases, with 14 bases separating them. CDR3 length: 14 amino acids. Germline V gene sequence: CDR1 SGHNT, CDR2 YYREEE (reference sequence). CDR3 nucleotide sequence: TGTGCCAGCAGCTTGATGTCAGGGCTAGGTGGCTACACCTTC. Its translation is CASSLMSGLGGYTF.

This chain uses TRBV9 with TRBJ1-4; D remains ambiguous. There are 14 residues in the CDR3. Trimming removed 0 bases at V and 7 bases at J, with 10 bases between. The V gene's germline CDR1 is SGDLS and CDR2 YYNGEE. CDR3 DNA sequence: TGTGCCAGCAGCGTAGGAGGGTGGGCTGAAAAACTGTTTTTT. This codes for CASSVGGWAEKLFF. Looking up the rest from reference TRBV9 and TRBJ1-4 gives the full variable domain: DSGVTQTPKHLITATGQRVTLRCSPRSGDLSVYWYQQSLDQGLQFLIQYYNGEERAKGNILERFSAQQFPDLHSELNLSSLELGDSALYFCASSVGGWAEKLFFGSGTQLSVL.